This TCR beta chain originates from a study of T cell repertoires in cytomegalovirus infection. Study-level background: Both CMV infection and a matching HLA type were indicated by public TCR beta signatures.

TCRdb independently ran MiXCR on the reads; one entry per CDR3 protein. The sample shows more than 150,000 distinct CDR3 sequences, under 25% of them seen only once. This clonotype was recorded at least ten times. Antigen unknown. The CDR3 loop spans 13 amino acids. Germline V CDR1 and CDR2: LNHDA, SQIVND (reference sequence). Trimming shortened V by 6 bases and J by 7 bases, and 16 bases separated the two germline ends. Broader study findings: CMV-specific HLA-C-restricted TCR beta clonotypes dominated the ex vivo response.

The sample taken for sequencing was PBMCs. The V gene is TRBV19, the J gene TRBJ2-7; D is tentatively TRBD1 or TRBD2 (5 bases each). The TCR comes from a human donor in good health (CMV status not recorded). Some clones in this sample may be carry-over from other donors' samples. The CDR3 spells CASSIRVGVEQYF. The CDR3 region has the DNA TGTGCCAGTAGCATCCGCGTGGGGGTAGAGCAGTACTTC.